This TCR beta chain was identified during a study of T-cell reconstitution after alpha-beta-depleted transplantation in children. Overall study results and limits: A year post-transplant, T-cell counts and diversity derived mostly from newly produced T cells.

A library of TCRbeta sequences, prepared with unique molecular identifiers, was generated. TCRdb passed the PCR reads through MiXCR, listing each CDR3 protein once. The data show about 980,000 distinct CDR3 sequences, under 30% seen once. On this clonotype: Its target is not known.

CDR1 MNHNS and CDR2 SASEGT come from the germline V gene. CDR3 size: 14 residues. V lost 0 bases and J 1 base, leaving 6 bases between the germline ends. This TCR derives from a boy less than two years old who had a stem cell transplant for SCID, so the T cells may come from the graft donor. The chain uses TRBV6-1 and TRBJ1-1; D gene unclear. Sequencing was performed on PBMCs, mostly from graft donor cells, taken 360 days after TCRalphabeta/CD19-depleted stem cell transplant. Written as DNA, the CDR3 is TGTGCCAGCAGTGAAGCGAGGGCGAACACTGAAGCTTTCTTT. Amino acids: CASSEARANTEAFF.